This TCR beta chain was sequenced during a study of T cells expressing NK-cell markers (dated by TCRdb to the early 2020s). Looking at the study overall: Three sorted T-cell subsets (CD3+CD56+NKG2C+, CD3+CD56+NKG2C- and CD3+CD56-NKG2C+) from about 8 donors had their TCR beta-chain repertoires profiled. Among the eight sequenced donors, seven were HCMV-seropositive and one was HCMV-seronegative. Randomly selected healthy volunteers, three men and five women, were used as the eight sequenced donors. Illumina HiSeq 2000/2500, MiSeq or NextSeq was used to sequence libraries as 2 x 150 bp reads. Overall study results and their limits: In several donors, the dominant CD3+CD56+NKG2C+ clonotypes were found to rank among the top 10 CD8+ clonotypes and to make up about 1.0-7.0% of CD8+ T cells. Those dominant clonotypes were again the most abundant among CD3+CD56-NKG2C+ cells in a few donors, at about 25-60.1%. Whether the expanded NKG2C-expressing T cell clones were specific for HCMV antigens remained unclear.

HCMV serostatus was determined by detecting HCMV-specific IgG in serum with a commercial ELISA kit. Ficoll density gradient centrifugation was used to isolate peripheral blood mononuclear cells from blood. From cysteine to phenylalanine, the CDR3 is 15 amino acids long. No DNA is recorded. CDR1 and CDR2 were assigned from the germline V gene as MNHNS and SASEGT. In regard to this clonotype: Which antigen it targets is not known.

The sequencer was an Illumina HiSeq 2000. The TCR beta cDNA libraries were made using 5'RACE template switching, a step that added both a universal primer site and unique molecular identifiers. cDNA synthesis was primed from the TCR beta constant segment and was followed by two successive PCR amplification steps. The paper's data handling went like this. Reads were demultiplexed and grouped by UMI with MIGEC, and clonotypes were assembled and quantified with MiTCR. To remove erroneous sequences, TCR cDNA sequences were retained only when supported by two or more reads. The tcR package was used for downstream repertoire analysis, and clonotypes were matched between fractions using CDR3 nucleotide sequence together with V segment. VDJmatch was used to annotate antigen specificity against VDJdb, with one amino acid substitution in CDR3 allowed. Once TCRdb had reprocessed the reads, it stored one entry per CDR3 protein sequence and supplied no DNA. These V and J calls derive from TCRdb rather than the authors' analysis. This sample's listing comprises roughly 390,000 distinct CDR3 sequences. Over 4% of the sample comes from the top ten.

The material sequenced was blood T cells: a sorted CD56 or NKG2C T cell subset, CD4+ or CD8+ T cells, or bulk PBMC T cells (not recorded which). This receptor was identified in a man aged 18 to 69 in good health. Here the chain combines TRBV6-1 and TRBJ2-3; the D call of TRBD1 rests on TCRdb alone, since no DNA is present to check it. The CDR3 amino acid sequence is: CASLRGAPLTDTQYF.